A selection of T cell receptor beta chains follows, all from one sample in a study of response to subunit inactivated influenza vaccine. TCRdb re-analysed the RT-PCR reads in MiXCR, keeping a single row per CDR3 protein. The sample records over 800,000 distinct CDR3 sequences, 21% being singletons. This specimen was PBMCs from blood, taken 5 days after vaccination. These receptors came from a man aged 45 to 65 who received an inactivated influenza vaccine. Each CDR3 is given with its conserved first and last residue. The order of the fields is clone size, J gene, D gene, V gene, CDR3 protein, CDR3 DNA. A D gene is named only where the DNA matches it firmly. Size values are once, few and many counts, or a class for expanded clones, and some rows have none.

clone_size: -; j_call: TRBJ2-2; d_call: -; v_call: TRBV23-1; cdr3_aa: CASSRSFLDSQGNTGELFF; cdr3_nt: TGCGCCAGCAGTAGATCTTTTCTGGACAGCCAAGGGAACACCGGGGAGCTGTTTTTT
clone_size: few; j_call: TRBJ2-3; d_call: -; v_call: TRBV5-5; cdr3_aa: CASSHLAPASTDTQYF; cdr3_nt: TGTGCCAGCAGTCATCTAGCGCCCGCCTCCACAGATACGCAGTATTTT
clone_size: few; j_call: TRBJ2-1; d_call: -; v_call: TRBV7-9; cdr3_aa: CASSLGWEPYNEQFF; cdr3_nt: TGTGCCAGCAGCTTAGGGTGGGAGCCCTACAATGAGCAGTTCTTC
clone_size: few; j_call: TRBJ2-5; d_call: -; v_call: TRBV12-3/TRBV12-4; cdr3_aa: CASRQGTTQETQYF; cdr3_nt: TGTGCCAGCAGGCAGGGGACTACTCAAGAGACCCAGTACTTC
clone_size: -; j_call: TRBJ1-5; d_call: -; v_call: TRBV20-1; cdr3_aa: CSARGGGQPQHF; cdr3_nt: TGCAGTGCTAGAGGGGGCGGGCAGCCCCAGCATTTT
clone_size: few; j_call: TRBJ1-5; d_call: -; v_call: TRBV12-3/TRBV12-4; cdr3_aa: CASSTESNQPQHF; cdr3_nt: TGTGCCAGCAGTACCGAGAGCAATCAGCCCCAGCATTTT
clone_size: many; j_call: TRBJ2-7; d_call: -; v_call: TRBV20-1; cdr3_aa: CSARTPGQSSGEQYF; cdr3_nt: TGCAGTGCTAGGACTCCGGGCCAATCCTCGGGCGAGCAGTACTTC
clone_size: few; j_call: TRBJ2-3; d_call: -; v_call: TRBV30; cdr3_aa: CACQGRGGVTDTQYF; cdr3_nt: TGTGCCTGTCAAGGGAGGGGGGGGGTGACAGATACGCAGTATTTT
clone_size: -; j_call: TRBJ2-7; d_call: TRBD2; v_call: TRBV12-3/TRBV12-4; cdr3_aa: CASSRSGGLSYEQYF; cdr3_nt: TGTGCCAGCAGCCGAAGCGGGGGCCTCTCCTACGAGCAGTACTTC
clone_size: -; j_call: TRBJ2-1; d_call: -; v_call: TRBV30; cdr3_aa: CAWNPGYKYNEQFF; cdr3_nt: TGTGCCTGGAATCCCGGGTACAAGTACAATGAGCAGTTCTTC
clone_size: few; j_call: TRBJ2-3; d_call: TRBD2; v_call: TRBV15; cdr3_aa: CATSREPGTSFTDTQYF; cdr3_nt: TGTGCCACCAGCAGAGAACCCGGGACTAGCTTCACAGATACGCAGTATTTT
clone_size: many; j_call: TRBJ2-5; d_call: -; v_call: TRBV5-1; cdr3_aa: CASSFGGHQETQYF; cdr3_nt: TGCGCCAGCAGCTTCGGGGGACACCAAGAGACCCAGTACTTC
clone_size: -; j_call: TRBJ2-5; d_call: TRBD1; v_call: TRBV10-3; cdr3_aa: CAISVGGLQETQYF; cdr3_nt: TGTGCCATCAGTGTAGGGGGCCTCCAAGAGACCCAGTACTTC
clone_size: few; j_call: TRBJ2-6; d_call: -; v_call: TRBV30; cdr3_aa: CACYGSGANVLTF; cdr3_nt: TGTGCCTGCTACGGTTCTGGGGCCAACGTCCTGACTTTC
clone_size: few; j_call: TRBJ2-2; d_call: TRBD1; v_call: TRBV20-1; cdr3_aa: CSAPWTGRNTGELFF; cdr3_nt: TGCAGTGCTCCCTGGACAGGGAGAAACACCGGGGAGCTGTTTTTT
clone_size: few; j_call: TRBJ2-1; d_call: -; v_call: TRBV7-2; cdr3_aa: CASRRSQGYEQFF; cdr3_nt: TGTGCCAGCAGACGTTCCCAGGGTTATGAGCAGTTCTTC
clone_size: -; j_call: TRBJ2-1; d_call: TRBD2; v_call: TRBV27; cdr3_aa: CASSLERGTSGSGNEQFF; cdr3_nt: TGTGCCAGCAGTTTAGAAAGGGGGACTAGCGGGAGTGGCAATGAGCAGTTCTTC
clone_size: -; j_call: TRBJ2-7; d_call: -; v_call: TRBV10-3; cdr3_aa: CAISDGRSYEQYF; cdr3_nt: TGTGCCATCAGTGACGGGCGTAGCTACGAGCAGTACTTC
clone_size: -; j_call: TRBJ1-2; d_call: -; v_call: TRBV6-1; cdr3_aa: CASSEPDSGYGYTF; cdr3_nt: TGTGCCAGCAGTGAACCCGACAGTGGGTATGGCTACACCTTC
clone_size: few; j_call: TRBJ2-5; d_call: -; v_call: TRBV24-1; cdr3_aa: CATSDLSGGNKKETQYF; cdr3_nt: TGTGCCACCAGTGATTTGTCGGGGGGCAACAAAAAAGAGACCCAGTACTTC
clone_size: -; j_call: TRBJ2-7; d_call: -; v_call: TRBV4-3; cdr3_aa: CASSHEPYSSYEQYF; cdr3_nt: TGCGCCAGCAGCCACGAGCCGTACAGCTCCTACGAGCAGTACTTC
clone_size: -; j_call: TRBJ2-6; d_call: -; v_call: TRBV5-6; cdr3_aa: CASSLGRTSSGANVLTF; cdr3_nt: TGTGCCAGCAGCTTGGGTCGGACATCCTCTGGGGCCAACGTCCTGACTTTC
clone_size: many; j_call: TRBJ2-5; d_call: TRBD2; v_call: TRBV7-2; cdr3_aa: CASSLGRGAQETQYF; cdr3_nt: TGTGCCAGCAGCTTAGGGCGGGGGGCCCAAGAGACCCAGTACTTC
clone_size: -; j_call: TRBJ1-1; d_call: -; v_call: TRBV15; cdr3_aa: CATSSTTGNTEAFF; cdr3_nt: TGTGCCACCAGCAGCACGACAGGTAACACTGAAGCTTTCTTT
clone_size: -; j_call: TRBJ1-4; d_call: -; v_call: TRBV5-1; cdr3_aa: CASSLSGGTNEKLFF; cdr3_nt: TGCGCCAGCAGCTTGAGCGGTGGGACTAATGAAAAACTGTTTTTT
clone_size: -; j_call: TRBJ2-5; d_call: -; v_call: TRBV3-1; cdr3_aa: CASSQGLVETQYF; cdr3_nt: TGTGCCAGCAGCCAAGGTCTGGTTGAGACCCAGTACTTC
clone_size: few; j_call: TRBJ2-1; d_call: -; v_call: TRBV20-1; cdr3_aa: CSAPRAGARSYNEQFF; cdr3_nt: TGCAGTGCCCCCAGGGCCGGCGCTCGTTCCTACAATGAGCAGTTCTTC